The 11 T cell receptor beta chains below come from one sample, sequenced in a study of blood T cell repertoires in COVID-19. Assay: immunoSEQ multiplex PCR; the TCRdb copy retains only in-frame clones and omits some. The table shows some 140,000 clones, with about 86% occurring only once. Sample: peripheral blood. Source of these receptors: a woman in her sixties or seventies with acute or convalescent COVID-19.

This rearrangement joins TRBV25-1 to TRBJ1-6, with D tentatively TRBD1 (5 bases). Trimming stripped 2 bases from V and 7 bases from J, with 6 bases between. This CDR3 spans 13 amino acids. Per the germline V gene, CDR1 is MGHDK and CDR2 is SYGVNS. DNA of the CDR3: TGTGCCAGCAGTGAACAGGGAAATTCACCCCTCCACTTT. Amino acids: CASSEQGNSPLHF.

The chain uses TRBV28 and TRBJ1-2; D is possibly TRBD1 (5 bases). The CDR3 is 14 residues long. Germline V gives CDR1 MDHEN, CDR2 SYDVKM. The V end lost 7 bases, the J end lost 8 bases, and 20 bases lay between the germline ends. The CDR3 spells CASILGGAFGGYTF. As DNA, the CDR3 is TGTGCCAGCATCCTTGGAGGGGCTTTTGGCGGCTACACCTTC.

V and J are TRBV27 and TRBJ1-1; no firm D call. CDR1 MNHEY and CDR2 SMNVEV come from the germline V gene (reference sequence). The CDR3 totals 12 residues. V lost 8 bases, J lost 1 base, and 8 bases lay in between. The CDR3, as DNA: TGTGCCAGCTGGGCGTGGAACACTGAAGCTTTCTTT. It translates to CASWAWNTEAFF.

As DNA, the CDR3 is TGTGCCAGCAGCTCCCCATTGGGCGACGGCTACACCTTC. Protein sequence: CASSSPLGDGYTF. This chain connects TRBV7-9 to TRBJ1-2, with no clear D. Germline V lookup: CDR1 SEHNR, CDR2 FQNEAQ (reference sequence). The CDR3 sequence is 13 residues long. With 4 bases removed from V and 8 bases from J, the gap between germline ends came to 14 bases.

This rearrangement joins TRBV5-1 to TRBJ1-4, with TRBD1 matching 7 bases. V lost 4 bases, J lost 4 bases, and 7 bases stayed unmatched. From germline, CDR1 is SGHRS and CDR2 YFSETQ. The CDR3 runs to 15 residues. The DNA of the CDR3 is TGCGCCAGCAGCCCAGGGACAGCATATAATGAAAAACTGTTTTTT. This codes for CASSPGTAYNEKLFF.

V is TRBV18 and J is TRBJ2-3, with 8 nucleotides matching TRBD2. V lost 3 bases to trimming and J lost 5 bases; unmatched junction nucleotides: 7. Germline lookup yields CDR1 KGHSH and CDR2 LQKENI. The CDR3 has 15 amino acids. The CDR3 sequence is CASSPRGAERDTQYF. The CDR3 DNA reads TGTGCCAGCTCACCGCGGGGGGCTGAGAGAGATACGCAGTATTTT.

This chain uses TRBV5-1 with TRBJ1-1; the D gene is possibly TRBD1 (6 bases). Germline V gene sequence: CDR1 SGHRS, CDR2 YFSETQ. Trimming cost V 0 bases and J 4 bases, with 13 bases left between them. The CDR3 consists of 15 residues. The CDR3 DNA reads TGCGCCAGCAGCTTGGGGGACACCATTAGCACTGAAGCTTTCTTT. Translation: CASSLGDTISTEAFF. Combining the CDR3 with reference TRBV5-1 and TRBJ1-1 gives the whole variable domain KAGVTQTPRYLIKTRGQQVTLSCSPISGHRSVSWYQQTPGQGLQFLFEYFSETQRNKGNFPGRFSGRQFSNSRSEMNVSTLELGDSALYLCASSLGDTISTEAFFGQGTRLTVV.

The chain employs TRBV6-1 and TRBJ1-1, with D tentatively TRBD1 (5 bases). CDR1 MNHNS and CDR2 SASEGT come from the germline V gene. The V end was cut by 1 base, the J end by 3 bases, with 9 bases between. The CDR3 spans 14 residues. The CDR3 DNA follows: TGTGCCAGCAGTGAAGACTCAGGGTACACTGAAGCTTTCTTT. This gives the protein CASSEDSGYTEAFF.

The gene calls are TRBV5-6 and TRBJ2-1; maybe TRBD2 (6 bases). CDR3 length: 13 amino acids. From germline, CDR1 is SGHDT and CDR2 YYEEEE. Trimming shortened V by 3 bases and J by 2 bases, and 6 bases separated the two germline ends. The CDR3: CASSWGAYNEQFF. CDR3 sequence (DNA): TGTGCCAGCAGCTGGGGGGCCTACAATGAGCAGTTCTTC.

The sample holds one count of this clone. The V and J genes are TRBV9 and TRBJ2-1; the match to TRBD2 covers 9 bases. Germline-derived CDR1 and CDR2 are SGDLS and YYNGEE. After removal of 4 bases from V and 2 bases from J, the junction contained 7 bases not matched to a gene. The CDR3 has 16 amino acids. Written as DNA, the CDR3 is TGTGCCAGCAGCATGTTCGCGGGGGGGCCCTACAATGAGCAGTTCTTC. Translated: CASSMFAGGPYNEQFF.

The CDR3 coding sequence is TGTGCCAGCAGCCCATGGACATATTATGGCTACACCTTC. It codes for CASSPWTYYGYTF. J is TRBJ1-2 and V is TRBV14; D might be TRBD1 (5 bases). This CDR3 has 13 amino acids. Trimming cost V 4 bases and J 5 bases, with 11 bases left between them. Germline CDR1 and CDR2: SGHDN and FVKESK.